The 2 T cell receptor beta chains listed next were all sequenced from one sample in a study of blood T cell repertoires in COVID-19. Here immunoSEQ multiplex PCR was the method, and the copy in TCRdb shows in-frame clones only, minus some. This sample has some 96,000 clones, with 90% found just once. Specimen: peripheral blood. The origin of the receptors is a man aged 55-75 years with acute or convalescent COVID-19.

Only one count was recorded for this clone. J is TRBJ1-1 and V is TRBV7-6, with 8 bases lining up with TRBD1. This CDR3 is built from 14 residues. The trim removed 2 bases at V and 4 bases at J, leaving 3 bases unmatched. The V gene's germline CDR1 is SGHVS and CDR2 FNYEAQ. The CDR3 region has the DNA TGTGCCAGCAGCTTAAACAGGGGGGGCACTGAAGCTTTCTTT. Its translation is CASSLNRGGTEAFF.

The rearrangement joins TRBV2 to TRBJ1-6; D is unclear. Germline V gene data show CDR1 as SNHLY and CDR2 as FYNNEI. This CDR3 region has 12 residues. V shed 5 bases and J shed 5 bases, with 4 bases lying between them. CDR3 amino acids: CASSLDNSPLHF. The CDR3, as DNA: TGTGCCAGCAGTCTTGATAATTCACCCCTCCACTTT.